A selection of T cell receptor beta chains follows, all from one sample in a study of T cell repertoires in cytomegalovirus infection. MiXCR was run by TCRdb on the reads, yielding one entry per CDR3 protein. This table holds a few hundred thousand distinct CDR3 sequences, approximately 40% found once. These receptors have no known antigen. The sequencing here drew on cultured PBMCs, taken from culture after CMV antigen stimulation. All receptors come from a human donor in good health (CMV status not recorded). Some clones in this sample may be carry-over from other donors' samples. Both conserved end residues are part of each CDR3. The order of the fields is clone size, V gene, D gene, J gene, CDR3 DNA, CDR3 protein. D genes are given only for firm matches. The size entry is marked missing in some rows and otherwise reads once, few, many or a size class.

clone_size: many; v_call: TRBV7-8; d_call: -; j_call: TRBJ1-1; cdr3_nt: TGTGCCAGCAGCGAGCGTACGGGGCCGGAAGCTTTCTTT; cdr3_aa: CASSERTGPEAFF
clone_size: -; v_call: TRBV20-1; d_call: TRBD2; j_call: TRBJ2-3; cdr3_nt: TGCAGTGCTAGAAGCGGGAGTACTAGCACAGATACGCAGTATTTT; cdr3_aa: CSARSGSTSTDTQYF
clone_size: -; v_call: TRBV10-3; d_call: TRBD2; j_call: TRBJ2-3; cdr3_nt: TGTGCCACCGCGGGAGATGTTAAAGATACGCAGTATTTT; cdr3_aa: CATAGDVKDTQYF
clone_size: -; v_call: TRBV7-2; d_call: -; j_call: TRBJ1-6; cdr3_nt: TGTGCCAGCAGCCCCCCCGGGGAACGGTCACCCCTCCACTTT; cdr3_aa: CASSPPGERSPLHF
clone_size: once; v_call: TRBV4-1; d_call: TRBD1; j_call: TRBJ1-6; cdr3_nt: TGCGCCAGCAGCCTTATGACAGGGGGCGATTCACCCCTCCACTTT; cdr3_aa: CASSLMTGGDSPLHF
clone_size: -; v_call: TRBV11-2; d_call: TRBD2; j_call: TRBJ2-7; cdr3_nt: TGTGCCAGCAGCTTAAATAGCGGGGGTATCTCCTACGAGCAGTACTTC; cdr3_aa: CASSLNSGGISYEQYF
clone_size: -; v_call: TRBV5-8; d_call: -; j_call: TRBJ2-1; cdr3_nt: TGTGCCAGCAGCTTGGGGCAGGGCGATGAGCAGTTCTTC; cdr3_aa: CASSLGQGDEQFF
clone_size: few; v_call: TRBV19; d_call: -; j_call: TRBJ2-7; cdr3_nt: TGTGCCAGTAGTCCCCGGAGGGGGCAGCGGCGCGAGCAGTACTTC; cdr3_aa: CASSPRRGQRREQYF
clone_size: -; v_call: TRBV7-6; d_call: -; j_call: TRBJ1-4; cdr3_nt: TGTGCCAGCAGCTTAGGGGAGGGCCCGCGGGGTGAAAAACTGTTTTTT; cdr3_aa: CASSLGEGPRGEKLFF
clone_size: -; v_call: TRBV10-3; d_call: -; j_call: TRBJ2-5; cdr3_nt: TGTGCCTCGGCGGACTCCGGAGAGACCCAGTACTTC; cdr3_aa: CASADSGETQYF
clone_size: -; v_call: TRBV7-9; d_call: -; j_call: TRBJ1-2; cdr3_nt: TGTGCCAGCATTAAGACCTCGGGTCAGACAGCTAACTATGGCTACACCTTC; cdr3_aa: CASIKTSGQTANYGYTF
clone_size: -; v_call: TRBV20-1; d_call: TRBD2; j_call: TRBJ2-3; cdr3_nt: TGCAGTGCTAGTAGCCTAGCGGGGGAGAGGGATACGCAGTATTTT; cdr3_aa: CSASSLAGERDTQYF
clone_size: many; v_call: TRBV7-2; d_call: TRBD2; j_call: TRBJ2-1; cdr3_nt: TGTGCCAGCAGCTTAGGGGGACTAGCGGGACCCTACAATGAGCAGTTCTTC; cdr3_aa: CASSLGGLAGPYNEQFF
clone_size: few; v_call: TRBV7-9; d_call: TRBD1; j_call: TRBJ2-6; cdr3_nt: TGTGCCAGCAGAGACAGGGCTGGGGCCAACGTCCTGACTTTC; cdr3_aa: CASRDRAGANVLTF
clone_size: few; v_call: TRBV24-1; d_call: -; j_call: TRBJ2-3; cdr3_nt: TGTGCCACCAAGTCTACGGGGGGCGGGAACACAGATACGCAGTATTTT; cdr3_aa: CATKSTGGGNTDTQYF
clone_size: once; v_call: TRBV5-4; d_call: -; j_call: TRBJ2-4; cdr3_nt: TGTGCCAGCAGCCCCGGGACCGTGAGAGCCAAAAACATTCAGTACTTC; cdr3_aa: CASSPGTVRAKNIQYF
clone_size: -; v_call: TRBV20-1; d_call: TRBD1; j_call: TRBJ1-2; cdr3_nt: TGCAGTGCTAGAGATGCAGGGGGCTATGGCTACACCTTC; cdr3_aa: CSARDAGGYGYTF
clone_size: once; v_call: TRBV10-3; d_call: -; j_call: TRBJ2-5; cdr3_nt: TGTGCCATCAGTGACACGTCCAAGGAGACCCAGTACTTC; cdr3_aa: CAISDTSKETQYF
clone_size: once; v_call: TRBV6-2/TRBV6-3; d_call: -; j_call: TRBJ1-4; cdr3_nt: TGTGCCAGCAGTGGGTGGACTGAAAAACTGTTTTTT; cdr3_aa: CASSGWTEKLFF
clone_size: -; v_call: TRBV10-2; d_call: -; j_call: TRBJ2-5; cdr3_nt: TGCGCCAGCAGCAACCGCGTACCGCGAGAGACCCAGTACTTC; cdr3_aa: CASSNRVPRETQYF
clone_size: -; v_call: TRBV10-3; d_call: -; j_call: TRBJ2-1; cdr3_nt: TGTGCCATCAGTGAGTCTAGTCAGGTCGATGAGCAGTTCTTC; cdr3_aa: CAISESSQVDEQFF
clone_size: once; v_call: TRBV6-1; d_call: -; j_call: TRBJ2-3; cdr3_nt: TGTGCCAGCAGTGTATTAGAAAGTACAGATACGCAGTATTTT; cdr3_aa: CASSVLESTDTQYF
clone_size: -; v_call: TRBV7-2; d_call: -; j_call: TRBJ1-1; cdr3_nt: TGTGCCAGCAGCTTACAGGGTGGAGTGAACACTGAAGCTTTCTTT; cdr3_aa: CASSLQGGVNTEAFF
clone_size: -; v_call: TRBV6-1; d_call: -; j_call: TRBJ1-2; cdr3_nt: TGTGCCAGCAGTGAAGCGCGAGGAGGGAACTATGGCTACACCTTC; cdr3_aa: CASSEARGGNYGYTF
clone_size: once; v_call: TRBV28; d_call: -; j_call: TRBJ2-3; cdr3_nt: TGTGCCAGCAGTTTATATCCCCCGAAGGATACGCAGTATTTT; cdr3_aa: CASSLYPPKDTQYF
clone_size: few; v_call: TRBV5-4; d_call: -; j_call: TRBJ2-1; cdr3_nt: TGTGCCAGCAGCTTGGACGGGAGAGGGGGGAATGAGCAGTTCTTC; cdr3_aa: CASSLDGRGGNEQFF
clone_size: -; v_call: TRBV7-8; d_call: -; j_call: TRBJ2-3; cdr3_nt: TGTGCCAGCAACACCGACCGTAGCACAGATACGCAGTATTTT; cdr3_aa: CASNTDRSTDTQYF
clone_size: -; v_call: TRBV7-2; d_call: -; j_call: TRBJ1-4; cdr3_nt: TGTGCCAGCAGCTTAAGGGGAGTTGAAAAACTGTTTTTT; cdr3_aa: CASSLRGVEKLFF
clone_size: many; v_call: TRBV11-2; d_call: -; j_call: TRBJ2-5; cdr3_nt: TGTGCCAGCAGTAGGGATTGGGCGTTGCTCGGAGAGACCCAGTACTTC; cdr3_aa: CASSRDWALLGETQYF
clone_size: few; v_call: TRBV7-8; d_call: TRBD1; j_call: TRBJ1-1; cdr3_nt: TGTGCCAGCAGCCTCACAGGGGCCGGGAGCCGGAACACTGAAGCTTTCTTT; cdr3_aa: CASSLTGAGSRNTEAFF
clone_size: few; v_call: TRBV5-1; d_call: -; j_call: TRBJ2-3; cdr3_nt: TGCGCCAGCAGCCCTCTCGGGCTAGGAACGGATACGCAGTATTTT; cdr3_aa: CASSPLGLGTDTQYF
clone_size: few; v_call: TRBV7-8; d_call: -; j_call: TRBJ2-5; cdr3_nt: TGTGCCAGCAGCCCGTCTAGACCCCACGAGACCCAGTACTTC; cdr3_aa: CASSPSRPHETQYF
clone_size: -; v_call: TRBV12-3/TRBV12-4; d_call: TRBD1; j_call: TRBJ1-5; cdr3_nt: TGTGCCAGCAGCAGACAGGGGGACAGCAATCAGCCCCAGCATTTT; cdr3_aa: CASSRQGDSNQPQHF
clone_size: -; v_call: TRBV4-3; d_call: -; j_call: TRBJ2-3; cdr3_nt: TGCGCCAGCAGCCGCCTCCGGGAGAGTACAGATACGCAGTATTTT; cdr3_aa: CASSRLRESTDTQYF
clone_size: few; v_call: TRBV19; d_call: -; j_call: TRBJ2-7; cdr3_nt: TGTGCCAGTAGTATAGATGACGAGCAGTACTTC; cdr3_aa: CASSIDDEQYF
clone_size: -; v_call: TRBV19; d_call: TRBD2; j_call: TRBJ2-4; cdr3_nt: TGTGCCAGTAGTATTGACGGGAGGGCCGGCGGTATTCAGTACTTC; cdr3_aa: CASSIDGRAGGIQYF
clone_size: -; v_call: TRBV5-5; d_call: -; j_call: TRBJ1-3; cdr3_nt: TGTGCCAGCAGCTTCGCGGGGTGGGAAAACACCATATATTTT; cdr3_aa: CASSFAGWENTIYF
clone_size: -; v_call: TRBV19; d_call: -; j_call: TRBJ1-1; cdr3_nt: TGTGCCAGTACCTCGTCGGTGTCTGAAGCTTTCTTT; cdr3_aa: CASTSSVSEAFF
clone_size: -; v_call: TRBV7-8; d_call: -; j_call: TRBJ2-2; cdr3_nt: TGTGCCAGCAGCCACCGGGGCCTGGTAGGGGAGCTGTTTTTT; cdr3_aa: CASSHRGLVGELFF
clone_size: -; v_call: TRBV7-6; d_call: TRBD2; j_call: TRBJ2-1; cdr3_nt: TGTGCCAGCAGTGCCATTCTAGCGGGGGGTAACAATGAGCAGTTCTTC; cdr3_aa: CASSAILAGGNNEQFF
clone_size: -; v_call: TRBV12-3/TRBV12-4; d_call: -; j_call: TRBJ2-7; cdr3_nt: TGTGCCAGCGCATTGATGGCAGTGGCCGAGCAGTACTTC; cdr3_aa: CASALMAVAEQYF
clone_size: -; v_call: TRBV4-3; d_call: TRBD1; j_call: TRBJ2-2; cdr3_nt: TGCGCCAGCAGCCAATTAAATTCAGGGGGCGGCACCGGGGAGCTGTTTTTT; cdr3_aa: CASSQLNSGGGTGELFF
clone_size: -; v_call: TRBV20-1; d_call: -; j_call: TRBJ2-5; cdr3_nt: TGCAGTGGGGCTACCCTGGAGACCCAGTACTTC; cdr3_aa: CSGATLETQYF
clone_size: few; v_call: TRBV19; d_call: -; j_call: TRBJ1-1; cdr3_nt: TGTGCCAGTAGTATTGATGGTTTGAGGGACTGGAACACTGAAGCTTTCTTT; cdr3_aa: CASSIDGLRDWNTEAFF
clone_size: -; v_call: TRBV11-2; d_call: -; j_call: TRBJ2-7; cdr3_nt: TGTGCCAGCAGCGTAGGAGTTTACGAGCAGTACTTC; cdr3_aa: CASSVGVYEQYF
clone_size: -; v_call: TRBV7-8; d_call: -; j_call: TRBJ2-5; cdr3_nt: TGTGCCAGCAGCTTACTCCTAGGCCAAGAGACCCAGTACTTC; cdr3_aa: CASSLLLGQETQYF
clone_size: -; v_call: TRBV6-1; d_call: -; j_call: TRBJ2-3; cdr3_nt: TGTGCCAGCACCGCGGGGACCGCAGATACGCAGTATTTT; cdr3_aa: CASTAGTADTQYF
clone_size: few; v_call: TRBV6-5; d_call: -; j_call: TRBJ2-7; cdr3_nt: TGTGCCAGCAGTTACGGCCCTGGCCCAACCTACGAGCAGTACTTC; cdr3_aa: CASSYGPGPTYEQYF
clone_size: few; v_call: TRBV19; d_call: -; j_call: TRBJ1-1; cdr3_nt: TGTGCCAGTAAGCAGGAGTTTATGAACACTGAAGCTTTCTTT; cdr3_aa: CASKQEFMNTEAFF
clone_size: few; v_call: TRBV27; d_call: TRBD2; j_call: TRBJ2-2; cdr3_nt: TGTGCCAGCTACCCCAGCGGGGGGGCCGCCGGGGAGCTGTTTTTT; cdr3_aa: CASYPSGGAAGELFF
clone_size: few; v_call: TRBV7-2; d_call: -; j_call: TRBJ2-1; cdr3_nt: TGTGCCAGCAGCTCCAGGGGACCCTCCTCCTACAATGAGCAGTTCTTC; cdr3_aa: CASSSRGPSSYNEQFF
clone_size: -; v_call: TRBV7-2; d_call: TRBD2; j_call: TRBJ2-5; cdr3_nt: TGTGCCAGCATTTTACAGCGGGGGTACCAAGAGACCCAGTACTTC; cdr3_aa: CASILQRGYQETQYF
clone_size: few; v_call: TRBV6-2/TRBV6-3; d_call: -; j_call: TRBJ2-1; cdr3_nt: TGTGCCAGCACCGAAGGCGGTTCCTACAATGAGCAGTTCTTC; cdr3_aa: CASTEGGSYNEQFF
clone_size: -; v_call: TRBV4-1; d_call: TRBD2; j_call: TRBJ2-1; cdr3_nt: TGCGCCAGCAGCCAACCCAGACTAGCGGGGGGGCTGGAAGAGCAGTTCTTC; cdr3_aa: CASSQPRLAGGLEEQFF
clone_size: -; v_call: TRBV7-6; d_call: TRBD1; j_call: TRBJ1-1; cdr3_nt: TGTGCCAGCCTACAGGGGGTCAAGGGCACTGAAGCTTTCTTT; cdr3_aa: CASLQGVKGTEAFF
clone_size: -; v_call: TRBV12-3/TRBV12-4; d_call: -; j_call: TRBJ2-1; cdr3_nt: TGTGCCAGCAGTATGACGTGGGTACAGTACAATGAGCAGTTCTTC; cdr3_aa: CASSMTWVQYNEQFF